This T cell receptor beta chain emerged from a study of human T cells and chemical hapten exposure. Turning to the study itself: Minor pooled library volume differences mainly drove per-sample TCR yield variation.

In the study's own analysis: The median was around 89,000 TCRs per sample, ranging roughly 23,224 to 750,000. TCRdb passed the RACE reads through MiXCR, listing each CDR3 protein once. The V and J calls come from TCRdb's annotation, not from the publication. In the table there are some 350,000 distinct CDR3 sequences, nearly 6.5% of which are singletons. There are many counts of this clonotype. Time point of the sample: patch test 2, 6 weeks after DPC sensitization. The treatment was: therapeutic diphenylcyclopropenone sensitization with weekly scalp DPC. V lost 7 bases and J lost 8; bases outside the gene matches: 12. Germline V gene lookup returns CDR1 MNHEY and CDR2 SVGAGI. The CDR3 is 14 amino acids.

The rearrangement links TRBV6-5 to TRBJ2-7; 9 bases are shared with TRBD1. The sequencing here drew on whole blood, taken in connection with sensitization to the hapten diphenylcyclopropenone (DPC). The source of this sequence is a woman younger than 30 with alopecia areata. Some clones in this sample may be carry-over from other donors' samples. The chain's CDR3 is CASNPTGQGYKQYF. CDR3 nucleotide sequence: TGTGCCAGCAATCCAACGGGACAGGGTTACAAGCAGTACTTC.